The 10 T cell receptor beta chains below come from one sample, sequenced in a study of T cell responses to AZD1222 COVID-19 vaccine. The table came from immunoSEQ multiplex PCR; TCRdb's copy has only in-frame clones and leaves some out. This sample has more than 250,000 clones, with 93% found just once. The specimen was peripheral blood, collected on day 0 of AZD1222 vaccination. Source of these receptors: an adult in good health.

The rearrangement joins TRBV10-1 to TRBJ2-1; possibly TRBD1 for D (5 bases). V was cut by 5 bases and J by 0 bases, with 11 bases left in between. Germline-derived CDR1 and CDR2 are WNHNN and SYGVQD (reference sequence). The CDR3 consists of 15 residues. The chain's CDR3 is CASSLRQSSYNEQFF. CDR3 sequence (DNA): TGCGCCAGCAGTCTCCGACAGAGCTCCTACAATGAGCAGTTCTTC.

Concerning this clone: Different DNA sequences within this sample yield the same CDR3. The chain recombines TRBV28 with TRBJ2-7; D remains unclear. The CDR3 runs 14 residues. In germline, CDR1 is MDHEN, CDR2 SYDVKM. The ends were cut back, 6 bases at V and 2 bases at J, with 14 bases in the middle. The CDR3 DNA reads TGTGCCAGCAGCCTTGCCGGTGGTACCTACGAGCAGTACTTC. Translated: CASSLAGGTYEQYF.

The chain recombines TRBV13 with TRBJ1-1; TRBD1 agrees at 11 bases. CDR1 and CDR2 (germline): PRHDT, FYEKMQ (reference sequence). The CDR3 has 18 amino acids. Trimming removed 2 bases from V and 0 bases from J; junction bases left unmatched: 8. In DNA, the CDR3 is TGTGCCAGCAGCTTAAGGACAGGGGGCTTCATCCTGAACACTGAAGCTTTCTTT. As protein: CASSLRTGGFILNTEAFF.

Concerning this clone: The sample carries other DNA sequences with the same CDR3. CDR3 sequence reads: CSARVGYGYTF. DNA for the CDR3: TGCAGTGCTAGAGTGGGTTATGGCTACACCTTC. The chain links TRBV20-1 to TRBJ1-2; D gene unclear. Germline V gene lookup returns CDR1 DFQATT and CDR2 SNEGSKA (reference sequence). V was pared by 1 base and J by 5 bases, with 5 bases between. This CDR3 is 11 amino acids long.

The chain carries TRBV28 and TRBJ1-2, with 7 positions matching TRBD1. After removal of 4 bases from V and 8 bases from J, the junction contained 4 bases not matched to a gene. Germline V CDR1 and CDR2: MDHEN, SYDVKM. This CDR3 has 12 residues. CDR3 amino acids: CASSSDRIGYTF. DNA of the CDR3: TGTGCCAGCAGTTCGGACAGGATAGGCTACACCTTC.

The chain has TRBV15 and TRBJ2-3; possible D gene TRBD2, 5 bases. Trimming removed 8 bases at V and 5 bases at J, with 11 bases between. The CDR3 length is 12 residues. The germline CDR1 and CDR2 sequences are LNHNV and YYDKDF (reference sequence). The CDR3: CATRAAGDTQYF. CDR3 DNA sequence: TGTGCCACCCGGGCGGCGGGAGATACGCAGTATTTT.

A note on this clone: Other DNA sequences in this specimen translate into the identical CDR3. The chain is built from TRBV19 and TRBJ1-5; D ambiguous. Germline loops: CDR1 LNHDA, CDR2 SQIVND (reference sequence). Trimming left V 5 bases short and J 6 bases short, with 8 bases between. The CDR3 loop spans 12 amino acids. The CDR3 loop is CASSGGGQPQHF. CDR3 nucleotides: TGTGCCAGTAGTGGAGGCGGTCAGCCCCAGCATTTT.

The chain links TRBV5-4 to TRBJ2-4, with 7 bases lining up with TRBD1. The CDR3 extends over 15 amino acids. V gave up 3 bases and J gave up 1 base; unmatched junction bases: 4. Germline values: CDR1 SGHNT, CDR2 YYREEE (reference sequence). CDR3 DNA: TGTGCCAGCAGCTCGCTGGGACAGGCCAAAAACATTCAGTACTTC. It translates to CASSSLGQAKNIQYF.

This clone turned up a few times. V is TRBV6-2 or TRBV6-3 and J is TRBJ2-7; a possible D gene is TRBD1 (6 bases). Germline CDR1 is MNHEY and CDR2 is SVGEGT. Trimming shortened V by 2 bases and J by 5 bases, and 13 bases separated the two germline ends. There are 14 residues in the CDR3. The CDR3 is CASSYRRTDHEQYF. The CDR3 DNA follows: TGTGCCAGCAGTTACCGAAGGACAGACCACGAGCAGTACTTC.

The chain employs TRBV5-1 and TRBJ2-7, with 8 bases lining up with TRBD2. V gave up 1 base and J gave up 4 bases; unmatched junction bases: 10. CDR1 is SGHRS, CDR2 YFSETQ, per germline. This CDR3 spans 16 amino acids. The CDR3 DNA sequence: TGCGCCAGCAGCTTGTTCGGGGAAGCGGGGGAATACGAGCAGTACTTC. This translates into CASSLFGEAGEYEQYF.